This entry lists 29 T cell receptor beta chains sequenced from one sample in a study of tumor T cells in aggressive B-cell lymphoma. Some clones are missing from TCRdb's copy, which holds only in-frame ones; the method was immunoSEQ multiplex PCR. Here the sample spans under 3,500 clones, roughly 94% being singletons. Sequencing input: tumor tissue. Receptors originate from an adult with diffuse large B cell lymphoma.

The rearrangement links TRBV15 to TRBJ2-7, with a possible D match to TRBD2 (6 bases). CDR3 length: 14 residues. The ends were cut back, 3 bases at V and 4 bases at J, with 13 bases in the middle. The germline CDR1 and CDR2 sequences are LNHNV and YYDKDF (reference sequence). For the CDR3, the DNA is TGTGCCACCAGCAGTGGAGGGACCCGTTACGAGCAGTACTTC. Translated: CATSSGGTRYEQYF.

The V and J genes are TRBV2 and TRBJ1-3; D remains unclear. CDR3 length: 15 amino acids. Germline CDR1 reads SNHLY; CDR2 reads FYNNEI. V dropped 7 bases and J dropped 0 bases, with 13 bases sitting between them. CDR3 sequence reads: CASTGETLSGNTIYF. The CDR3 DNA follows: TGTGCCAGCACCGGGGAAACTCTCTCTGGAAACACCATATATTTT.

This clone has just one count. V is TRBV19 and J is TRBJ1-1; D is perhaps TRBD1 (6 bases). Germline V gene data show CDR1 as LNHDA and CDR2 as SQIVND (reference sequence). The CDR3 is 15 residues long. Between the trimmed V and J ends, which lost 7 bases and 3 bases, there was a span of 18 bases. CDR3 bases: TGTGCCAGTACCATCGGGACAACGGTGGACACTGAAGCTTTCTTT. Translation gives CASTIGTTVDTEAFF.

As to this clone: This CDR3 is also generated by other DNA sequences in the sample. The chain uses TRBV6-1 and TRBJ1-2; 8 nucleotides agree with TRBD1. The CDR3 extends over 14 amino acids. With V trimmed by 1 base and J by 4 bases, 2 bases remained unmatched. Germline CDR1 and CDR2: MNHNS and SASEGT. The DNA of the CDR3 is TGTGCCAGCAGTGAAGGGACAGGGAGCTATGGCTACACCTTC. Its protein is CASSEGTGSYGYTF.

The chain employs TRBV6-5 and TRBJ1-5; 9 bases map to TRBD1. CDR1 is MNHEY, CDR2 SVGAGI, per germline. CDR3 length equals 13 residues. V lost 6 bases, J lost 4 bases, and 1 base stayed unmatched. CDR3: CASRGTGNQPQHF. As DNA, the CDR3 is TGTGCCAGCAGGGGGACAGGGAATCAGCCCCAGCATTTT.

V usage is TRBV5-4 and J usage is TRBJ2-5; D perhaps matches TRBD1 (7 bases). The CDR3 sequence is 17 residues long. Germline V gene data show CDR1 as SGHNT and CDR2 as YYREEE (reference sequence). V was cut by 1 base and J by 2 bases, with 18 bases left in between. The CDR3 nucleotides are TGTGCCAGCAGCTTGAAATTGTCAGGGGGAGGTCAAGAGACCCAGTACTTC. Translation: CASSLKLSGGGQETQYF.

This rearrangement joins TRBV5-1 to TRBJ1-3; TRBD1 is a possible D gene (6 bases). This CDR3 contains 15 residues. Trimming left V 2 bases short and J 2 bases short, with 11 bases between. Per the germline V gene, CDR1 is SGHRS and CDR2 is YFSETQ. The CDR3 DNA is TGCGCCAGCAGCTTAGGAACAGGGCCTGGAAACACCATATATTTT. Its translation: CASSLGTGPGNTIYF.

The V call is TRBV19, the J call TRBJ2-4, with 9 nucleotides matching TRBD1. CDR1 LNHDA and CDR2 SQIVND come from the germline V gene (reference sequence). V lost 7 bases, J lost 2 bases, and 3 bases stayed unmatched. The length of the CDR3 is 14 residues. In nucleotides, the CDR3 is TGTGCCAGTATAGGACAGGGGACCAAAAACATTCAGTACTTC. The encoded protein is CASIGQGTKNIQYF.

CDR3 sequence (DNA): TGTGCCAGCCCCGTGCCCACAGCGAACACTGAAGCTTTCTTT. Amino acid sequence: CASPVPTANTEAFF. V and J are TRBV6-8 and TRBJ1-1, with unresolved D. Per the germline V gene, CDR1 is MNHGY and CDR2 is SAAAGT. Trimming cost V 8 bases and J 1 base, with 14 bases left between them. The CDR3 totals 14 residues.

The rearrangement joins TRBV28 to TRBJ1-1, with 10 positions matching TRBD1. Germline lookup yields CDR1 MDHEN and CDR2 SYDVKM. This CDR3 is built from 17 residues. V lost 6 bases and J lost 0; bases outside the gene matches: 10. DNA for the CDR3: TGTGCCAGCAGCCCCGACAGGGGGCTACAAATGAACACTGAAGCTTTCTTT. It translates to CASSPDRGLQMNTEAFF.

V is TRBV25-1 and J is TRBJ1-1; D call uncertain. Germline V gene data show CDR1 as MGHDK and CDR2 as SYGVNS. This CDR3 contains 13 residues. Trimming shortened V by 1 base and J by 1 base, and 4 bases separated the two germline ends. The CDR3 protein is CASSELRNTEAFF. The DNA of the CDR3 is TGTGCCAGCAGTGAATTGCGGAACACTGAAGCTTTCTTT.

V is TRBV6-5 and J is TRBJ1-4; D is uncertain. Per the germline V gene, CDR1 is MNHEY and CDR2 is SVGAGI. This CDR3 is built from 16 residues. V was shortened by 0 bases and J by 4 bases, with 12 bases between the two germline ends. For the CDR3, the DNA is TGTGCCAGCAGTTACTCGAGTAGCCGACTTAATGAAAAACTGTTTTTT. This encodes CASSYSSSRLNEKLFF.

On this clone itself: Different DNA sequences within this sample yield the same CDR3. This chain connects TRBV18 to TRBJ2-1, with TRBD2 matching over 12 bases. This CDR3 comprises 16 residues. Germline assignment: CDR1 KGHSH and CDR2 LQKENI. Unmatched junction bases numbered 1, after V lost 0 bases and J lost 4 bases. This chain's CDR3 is CASSPPGTSGYNEQFF. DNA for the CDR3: TGTGCCAGCTCACCACCAGGGACTAGCGGGTACAATGAGCAGTTCTTC. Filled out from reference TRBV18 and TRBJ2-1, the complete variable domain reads NAGVMQNPRHLVRRRGQEARLRCSPMKGHSHVYWYRQLPEEGLKFMVYLQKENIIDESGMPKERFSAEFPKEGPSILRIQQVVRGDSAAYFCASSPPGTSGYNEQFFGPGTRLTVL.

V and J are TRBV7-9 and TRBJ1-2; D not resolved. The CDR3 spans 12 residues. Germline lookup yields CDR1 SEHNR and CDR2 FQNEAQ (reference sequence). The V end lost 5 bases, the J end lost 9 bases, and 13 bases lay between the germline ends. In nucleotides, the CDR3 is TGTGCCAGCAGCCGTCTCGAGGGTCGCTACACCTTC. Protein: CASSRLEGRYTF.

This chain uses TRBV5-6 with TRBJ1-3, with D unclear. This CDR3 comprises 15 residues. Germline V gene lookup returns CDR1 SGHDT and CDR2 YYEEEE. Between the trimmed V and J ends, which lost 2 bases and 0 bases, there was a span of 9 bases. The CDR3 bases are TGTGCCAGCAGCTTTCGACGGGGCTCTGGAAACACCATATATTTT. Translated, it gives CASSFRRGSGNTIYF.

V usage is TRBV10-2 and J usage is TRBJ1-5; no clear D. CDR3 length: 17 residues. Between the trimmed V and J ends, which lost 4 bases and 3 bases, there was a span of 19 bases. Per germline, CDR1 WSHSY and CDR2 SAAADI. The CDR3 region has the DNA TGCGCCAGCAGTGGGTGGGCAGGAGGTAACATCAATCAGCCCCAGCATTTT. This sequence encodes CASSGWAGGNINQPQHF.

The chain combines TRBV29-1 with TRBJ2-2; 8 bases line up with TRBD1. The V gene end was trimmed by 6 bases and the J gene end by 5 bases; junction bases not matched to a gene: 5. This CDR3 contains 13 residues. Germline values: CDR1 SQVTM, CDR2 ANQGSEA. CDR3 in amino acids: CSVNTGGTGELFF. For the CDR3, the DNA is TGCAGCGTCAACACAGGGGGGACCGGGGAGCTGTTTTTT.

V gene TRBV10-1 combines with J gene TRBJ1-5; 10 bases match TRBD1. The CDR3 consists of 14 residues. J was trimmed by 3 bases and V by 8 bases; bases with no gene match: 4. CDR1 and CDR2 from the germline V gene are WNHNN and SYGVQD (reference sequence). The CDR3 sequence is CASPRQGANQPQHF. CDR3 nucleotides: TGCGCCAGCCCACGACAGGGGGCCAATCAGCCCCAGCATTTT.

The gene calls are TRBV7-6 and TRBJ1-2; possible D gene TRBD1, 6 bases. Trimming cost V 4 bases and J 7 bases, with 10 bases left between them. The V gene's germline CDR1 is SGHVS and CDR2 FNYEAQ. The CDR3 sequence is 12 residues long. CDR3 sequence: CASSSTGFGYTF. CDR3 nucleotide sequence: TGTGCCAGCAGCTCTACAGGGTTTGGCTACACCTTC.

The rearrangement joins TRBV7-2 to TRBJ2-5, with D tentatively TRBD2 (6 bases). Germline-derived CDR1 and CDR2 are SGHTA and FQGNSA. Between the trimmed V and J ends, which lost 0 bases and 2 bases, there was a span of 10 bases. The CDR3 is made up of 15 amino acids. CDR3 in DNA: TGTGCCAGCAGCTTAGCCCTTAGCGGACAAGAGACCCAGTACTTC. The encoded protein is CASSLALSGQETQYF.

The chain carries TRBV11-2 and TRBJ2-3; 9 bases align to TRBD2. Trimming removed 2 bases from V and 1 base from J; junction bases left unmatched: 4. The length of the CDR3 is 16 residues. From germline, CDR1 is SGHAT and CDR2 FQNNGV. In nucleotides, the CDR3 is TGTGCCAGCAGCTTAAAGCTAGCGGGGCGCACAGATACGCAGTATTTT. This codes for CASSLKLAGRTDTQYF. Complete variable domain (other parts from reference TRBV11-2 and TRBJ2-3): EAGVAQSPRYKIIEKRQSVAFWCNPISGHATLYWYQQILGQGPKLLIQFQNNGVVDDSQLPKDRFSAERLKGVDSTLKIQPAKLEDSAVYLCASSLKLAGRTDTQYFGPGTRLTVL.

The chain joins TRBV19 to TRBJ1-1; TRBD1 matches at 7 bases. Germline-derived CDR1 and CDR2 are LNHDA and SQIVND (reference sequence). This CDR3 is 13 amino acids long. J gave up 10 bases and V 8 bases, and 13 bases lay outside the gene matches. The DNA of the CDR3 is TGTGCCAGTGAGACAGGGCATCTCCGAGGAGCTTTCTTT. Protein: CASETGHLRGAFF.

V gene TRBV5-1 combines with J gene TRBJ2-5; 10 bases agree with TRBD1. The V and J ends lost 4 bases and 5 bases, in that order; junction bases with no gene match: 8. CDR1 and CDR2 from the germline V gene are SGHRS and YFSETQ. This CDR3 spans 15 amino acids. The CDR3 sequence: CASSTWTGGVETQYF. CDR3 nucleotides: TGCGCCAGCAGCACCTGGACAGGGGGTGTGGAGACCCAGTACTTC.

CDR3 protein: CASSLLTGADTQYF. The CDR3 region has the DNA TGCGCCAGCAGCCTACTCACGGGGGCAGATACGCAGTATTTT. J is TRBJ2-3 and V is TRBV5-1; D is possibly TRBD2 (6 bases). Germline lookup yields CDR1 SGHRS and CDR2 YFSETQ. Deletions cut 4 bases from V and 4 bases from J, with 13 bases between. The CDR3 has 14 amino acids.

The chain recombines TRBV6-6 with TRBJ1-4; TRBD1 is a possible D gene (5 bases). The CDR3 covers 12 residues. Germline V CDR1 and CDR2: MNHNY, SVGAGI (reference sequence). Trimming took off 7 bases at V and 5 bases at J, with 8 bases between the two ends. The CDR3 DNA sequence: TGTGCCAGCACTCGACAGAATGAAAAACTGTTTTTT. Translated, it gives CASTRQNEKLFF.

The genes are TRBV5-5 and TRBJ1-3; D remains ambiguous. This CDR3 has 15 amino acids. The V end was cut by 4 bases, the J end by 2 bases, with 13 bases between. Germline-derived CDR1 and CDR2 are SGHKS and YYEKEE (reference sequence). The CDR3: CASSQRAGTGNTIYF. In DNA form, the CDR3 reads TGTGCCAGCAGCCAGCGAGCGGGAACTGGAAACACCATATATTTT.

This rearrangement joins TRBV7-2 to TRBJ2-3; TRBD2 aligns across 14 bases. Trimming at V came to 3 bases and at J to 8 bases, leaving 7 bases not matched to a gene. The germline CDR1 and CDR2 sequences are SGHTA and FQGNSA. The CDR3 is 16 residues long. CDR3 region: CASSLTSGRAQGTQYF. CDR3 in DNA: TGTGCCAGCAGCTTGACTAGCGGGAGGGCCCAGGGTACGCAGTATTTT.

The CDR3 loop is CATDNLGGEQFF. The CDR3 bases are TGTGCCACGGACAATTTGGGGGGTGAGCAGTTCTTC. The chain links TRBV19 to TRBJ2-1; D possibly corresponds to TRBD2 (6 bases). The CDR3 totals 12 residues. Germline V gene lookup returns CDR1 LNHDA and CDR2 SQIVND (reference sequence). V gave up 10 bases and J gave up 9 bases, with 16 bases separating them.

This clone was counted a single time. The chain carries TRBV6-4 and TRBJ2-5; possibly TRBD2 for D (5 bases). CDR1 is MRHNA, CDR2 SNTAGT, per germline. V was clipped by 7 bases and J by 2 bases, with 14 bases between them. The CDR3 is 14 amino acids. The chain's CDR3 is CASTTRGWQETQYF. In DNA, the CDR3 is TGTGCCAGCACCACCCGGGGATGGCAAGAGACCCAGTACTTC.